The 30 T cell receptor beta chains below come from one sample, sequenced in a study of T cell repertoires in cytomegalovirus infection. Their target antigens are unknown. TCRdb reanalysed the reads using MiXCR and keeps one entry per CDR3 protein. The sample has around 710,000 distinct CDR3 sequences, approximately 32% seen once. This sample comprised cultured CD8+ T cells from PBMCs, obtained from culture after CMV antigen stimulation. The receptors come from a human donor in good health (CMV status not recorded). Some clones in this sample may be carry-over from other donors' samples.

The rearrangement links TRBV7-3 to TRBJ1-1; D is uncertain. V lost 4 bases to trimming and J lost 5 bases, with 17 bases between them. The CDR3 totals 15 residues. Germline values: CDR1 SGHTA, CDR2 FQGTGA. DNA of the CDR3: TGTGCCAGCAGCTACTCGAGCGAGCTGGGAACTGAAGCTTTCTTT. Amino acid sequence: CASSYSSELGTEAFF. Complete variable domain (other parts from reference TRBV7-3 and TRBJ1-1): GAGVSQTPSNKVTEKGKYVELRCDPISGHTALYWYRQSLGQGPEFLIYFQGTGAADDSGLPNDRFFAVRPEGSVSTLKIQRTERGDSAVYLCASSYSSELGTEAFFGQGTRLTVV.

This rearrangement joins TRBV2 to TRBJ2-5, with D perhaps given as TRBD1 or TRBD2 (5 bases each). Germline V lookup: CDR1 SNHLY, CDR2 FYNNEI. This CDR3 spans 15 amino acids. V was cut by 5 bases and J by 1 base, with 14 bases left in between. This CDR3 reads CASSPWGDSQETQYF. The CDR3 region has the DNA TGTGCCAGCAGTCCCTGGGGAGACAGCCAAGAGACCCAGTACTTC.

This clonotype was seen a handful of times. The chain uses TRBV11-2 and TRBJ1-1; tentative D call: TRBD1 (5 bases). Germline CDR1 SGHAT, CDR2 FQNNGV. With 1 base removed from V and 7 bases from J, the gap between germline ends came to 16 bases. There are 15 residues in the CDR3. CDR3 nucleotide sequence: TGTGCCAGCAGCTTAGGGGGCAGGGTGCTCGATGAAGCTTTCTTT. Translating it yields CASSLGGRVLDEAFF.

There are a few counts of this clonotype. The chain links TRBV28 to TRBJ1-1, with D unresolved. CDR3 length: 18 amino acids. Trimming stripped 1 base from V and 3 bases from J, with 21 bases between. CDR1 is MDHEN, CDR2 SYDVKM, per germline. CDR3 DNA sequence: TGTGCCAGCAGTTTATTAATTCTCGGGGTTTCGGGTGACACTGAAGCTTTCTTT. It specifies CASSLLILGVSGDTEAFF.

The CDR3 DNA follows: TGTGCCAGCAGTGAATTTGTCTCTGGGAATGAGCAGTTCTTC. Translation gives CASSEFVSGNEQFF. The chain is built from TRBV2 and TRBJ2-1; D is uncertain. The CDR3 is 14 amino acids. V shed 2 bases and J shed 7 bases, with 12 bases lying between them. Germline lookup yields CDR1 SNHLY and CDR2 FYNNEI.

This clonotype was detected only a few times. This chain uses TRBV6-1 with TRBJ1-5, with 7 positions matching TRBD1. This CDR3 contains 13 residues. CDR1 MNHNS and CDR2 SASEGT come from the germline V gene. The junction had 10 bases not matched to a gene; V was cut back by 8 bases and J by 9 bases. CDR3 sequence reads: CASVGQAQAPQHF. Written as DNA, the CDR3 is TGTGCCAGCGTTGGACAGGCCCAGGCGCCCCAGCATTTT.

The chain carries TRBV7-8 and TRBJ2-5; 8 bases line up with TRBD2. The length of the CDR3 is 16 residues. Germline CDR1 SGHVS, CDR2 FQNEAQ. V dropped 1 base and J dropped 5; count of bases not matched to a gene: 9. CDR3 nucleotide sequence: TGTGCCAGCAGCTTAGGCCTAGCGGGTAGCGGGGAGACCCAGTACTTC. Translation gives CASSLGLAGSGETQYF.

V and J are TRBV6-5 and TRBJ2-7, with 7 bases matching TRBD1. CDR3 length equals 19 residues. The V gene's germline CDR1 is MNHEY and CDR2 SVGAGI. The V gene end was trimmed by 5 bases and the J gene end by 3 bases; junction bases not matched to a gene: 22. As DNA, the CDR3 is TGTGCCAGCAGTCCCAGTAGTCCCGTCTACAGGGGTAAGAACTACGAGCAGTACTTC. Protein sequence: CASSPSSPVYRGKNYEQYF.

The J gene is TRBJ2-5, the V gene TRBV2, with 9 positions matching TRBD2. The CDR3 consists of 17 residues. Germline V gene sequence: CDR1 SNHLY, CDR2 FYNNEI. V trimming: 7 bases; J trimming: 4 bases; junction bases outside the gene matches: 16. CDR3 sequence (DNA): TGTGCCAGCAACCCTTGGCTAGCGGGGATTGGAGGAGAGACCCAGTACTTC. This encodes CASNPWLAGIGGETQYF.

The chain recombines TRBV4-1 with TRBJ2-5, with D perhaps TRBD1 (6 bases). CDR1 and CDR2 from the germline V gene are MGHRA and YSYEKL. The V end was cut by 5 bases, the J end by 0 bases, with 13 bases between. CDR3 length: 15 residues. CDR3: CASSYGQTNQETQYF. CDR3 nucleotides: TGCGCCAGCAGCTACGGACAGACAAACCAAGAGACCCAGTACTTC.

This chain uses TRBV27 with TRBJ1-5; D call uncertain. Germline-derived CDR1 and CDR2 are MNHEY and SMNVEV (reference sequence). Trimming removed 6 bases at V and 6 bases at J, with 12 bases between. This CDR3 has 13 amino acids. CDR3 in amino acids: CASRGSGSQPQHF. CDR3 DNA sequence: TGTGCCAGCAGGGGGTCCGGAAGTCAGCCCCAGCATTTT.

The V gene is TRBV19, the J gene TRBJ1-2; TRBD1 matches 8 bases. The trim removed 0 bases at V and 6 bases at J, leaving 6 bases unmatched. This CDR3 is built from 15 residues. In germline, CDR1 is LNHDA, CDR2 SQIVND (reference sequence). Here the CDR3 DNA reads TGTGCCAGTAGTATAGATGCAGGGGGCGCAAATGGCTACACCTTC. It yields the protein CASSIDAGGANGYTF.

In this sample, this clonotype turned up many times. The chain couples TRBV7-9 to TRBJ1-5, with D unclear. The germline V and J ends were trimmed by 2 bases and 6 bases, with 8 bases remaining between them. Germline-derived CDR1 and CDR2 are SEHNR and FQNEAQ (reference sequence). The CDR3 length is 13 residues. The CDR3 coding sequence is TGTGCCAGCAGCTTACTAGCGGGTCAGCCCCAGCATTTT. Protein product: CASSLLAGQPQHF.

The chain employs TRBV9 and TRBJ2-3; no firm D call. The CDR3 is 15 amino acids. V was trimmed by 4 bases and J by 0 bases, leaving 12 bases between them. CDR1 and CDR2 (germline): SGDLS, YYNGEE. The CDR3 DNA is TGTGCCAGCAGCCCCTTTGCTAGAAGCACAGATACGCAGTATTTT. It encodes CASSPFARSTDTQYF.

The V call is TRBV29-1, the J call TRBJ1-1; D is undetermined. Trimming shortened V by 6 bases and J by 6 bases, and 17 bases separated the two germline ends. The CDR3 sequence is 13 residues long. Germline CDR1 and CDR2: SQVTM and ANQGSEA. DNA for the CDR3: TGCAGCGTCTCCCTCTTTAGAAGGGCTGAAGCTTTCTTT. Its translation is CSVSLFRRAEAFF.

Here the CDR3 DNA reads TGTGCCAGCAGCGCCCGCGGACTAGCCCTTTCTAACACCGGGGAGCTGTTTTTT. Amino acids: CASSARGLALSNTGELFF. The V and J genes are TRBV7-9 and TRBJ2-2; TRBD2 agrees at 8 bases. Germline assignment: CDR1 SEHNR and CDR2 FQNEAQ (reference sequence). V lost 5 bases to trimming and J lost 2 bases; unmatched junction nucleotides: 13. The CDR3 is made up of 18 amino acids.

The CDR3 protein is CASSSQSAGHPYGYTF. The CDR3 DNA is TGTGCCAGCAGCTCCCAGTCGGCGGGACACCCTTATGGCTACACCTTC. The genes are TRBV12-3 or TRBV12-4 and TRBJ1-2, with TRBD1 as a possible D gene (6 bases). Trimming cost V 6 bases and J 5 bases, with 22 bases left between them. The length of the CDR3 is 16 residues.

This clonotype was observed a handful of times. The rearrangement links TRBV7-8 to TRBJ2-1, with 9 nucleotides matching TRBD2. CDR1 is SGHVS, CDR2 FQNEAQ, per germline. V shed 7 bases and J 4 bases; nucleotides not matched to a gene: 5. CDR3 length: 14 residues. The CDR3 spells CASTERGVYNEQFF. The CDR3 region has the DNA TGTGCCAGCACCGAGCGGGGGGTTTACAATGAGCAGTTCTTC. The complete variable domain, with remaining parts taken from reference TRBV7-8 and TRBJ2-1, reads GAGVSQSPRYKVAKRGQDVALRCDPISGHVSLFWYQQALGQGPEFLTYFQNEAQLDKSGLPSDRFFAERPEGSVSTLKIQRTQQEDSAVYLCASTERGVYNEQFFGPGTRLTVL.

This chain links TRBV4-1 with TRBJ2-2; D is unclear. V shed 1 base and J shed 2 bases, with 8 bases lying between them. There are 15 residues in the CDR3. In germline, CDR1 is MGHRA, CDR2 YSYEKL. This CDR3 is CASSQVTLNTGELFF. For the CDR3, the DNA is TGCGCCAGCAGCCAAGTTACCCTAAACACCGGGGAGCTGTTTTTT.

The genes are TRBV27 and TRBJ1-5; a weak D match, TRBD1 (5 bases). This CDR3 spans 13 amino acids. The germline V gene encodes CDR1 MNHEY and CDR2 SMNVEV (reference sequence). V lost 2 bases to trimming and J lost 10 bases, with 12 bases between them. In nucleotides, the CDR3 is TGTGCCAGCAGTTTAGGGGCCAATTTCCCCCAGCATTTT. This translates into CASSLGANFPQHF.

A remark on this clonotype: This may come from a read error, since a much larger clone is one base off. The chain uses TRBV7-2 and TRBJ1-5; 12 nucleotides line up with TRBD1. From germline, CDR1 is SGHTA and CDR2 FQGNSA. The CDR3 runs 16 residues. The CDR3, as DNA: TGTGCCAGCAGCTTAGCGGGACAGGGGGCGTCGCAGCTCCAGCATTTT. Its protein product is CASSLAGQGASQLQHF.

This clonotype turned up a few times. V gene TRBV4-1 combines with J gene TRBJ2-3, with 7 nucleotides matching TRBD1. Germline V gene data show CDR1 as MGHRA and CDR2 as YSYEKL. The J segment lost 4 bases and the V segment lost 4 bases, leaving 8 bases of the junction unmatched. This CDR3 comprises 15 residues. CDR3 sequence: CASSPWRQGADTQYF. The CDR3 nucleotides read TGCGCCAGCAGCCCGTGGAGGCAGGGGGCAGATACGCAGTATTTT.

This clonotype appeared many times. This may stem from a read error, because a much larger clone lies one nucleotide away. The chain has TRBV7-9 and TRBJ1-2, with 7 nucleotides matching TRBD1. CDR1 and CDR2 from the germline V gene are SEHNR and FQNEAQ (reference sequence). The CDR3 has 15 residues. The junction had 4 bases not matched to a gene; V was cut back by 1 base and J by 2 bases. This chain's CDR3 is CASSLGGGGNYGYTF. Written as DNA, the CDR3 is TGTGCCAGCAGCTTAGGGGGAGGGGGCAACTATGGCTACACCTTC.

The genes are TRBV9 and TRBJ2-5; 16 bases map to TRBD2. The CDR3 consists of 16 residues. Germline V gives CDR1 SGDLS, CDR2 YYNGEE. V shed 2 bases, J shed 5 bases, and the junction held 3 bases outside the gene matches. The DNA for the CDR3 is TGTGCCAGCAGCGTTGGGACTAGCGGGGGGGCGGAGACCCAGTACTTC. Protein product: CASSVGTSGGAETQYF.

The rearrangement links TRBV28 to TRBJ2-3, with 10 nucleotides matching TRBD2. The germline CDR1 and CDR2 sequences are MDHEN and SYDVKM. The CDR3 covers 17 residues. After removal of 8 bases from V and 5 bases from J, the junction contained 16 bases not matched to a gene. CDR3 amino acids: CASGRPEAGGPGDTQYF. CDR3 DNA sequence: TGTGCCAGCGGTCGTCCCGAAGCGGGGGGGCCTGGAGATACGCAGTATTTT.

This chain's CDR3 is CASSAGPRASTDTQYF. CDR3 DNA: TGTGCCAGCAGCGCCGGTCCCAGGGCTAGCACAGATACGCAGTATTTT. V is TRBV7-9 and J is TRBJ2-3; D is possibly TRBD1 (5 bases). Germline V lookup: CDR1 SEHNR, CDR2 FQNEAQ (reference sequence). CDR3 length: 16 amino acids. V lost 5 bases and J lost 0, with 15 bases in between. Filled out from reference TRBV7-9 and TRBJ2-3, the complete variable domain reads DTGVSQNPRHKITKRGQNVTFRCDPISEHNRLYWYRQTLGQGPEFLTYFQNEAQLEKSRLLSDRFSAERPKGSFSTLEIQRTEQGDSAMYLCASSAGPRASTDTQYFGPGTRLTVL.

V usage is TRBV5-4 and J usage is TRBJ2-1; TRBD2 aligns across 9 bases. Germline-derived CDR1 and CDR2 are SGHNT and YYREEE (reference sequence). J was trimmed by 7 bases and V by 2 bases; bases with no gene match: 4. This CDR3 has 14 residues. CDR3 bases: TGTGCCAGCAGCTTCCGACTAGCGGCAAATGAGCAGTTCTTC. Its protein is CASSFRLAANEQFF.

This clonotype came up many times. This chain uses TRBV14 with TRBJ1-4, with a tentative D call TRBD1 (5 bases). Germline loops: CDR1 SGHDN, CDR2 FVKESK. The CDR3 sequence is 17 residues long. V lost 1 base, J lost 5 bases, and 17 bases lay in between. The CDR3 DNA reads as TGTGCCAGCAGCCAAGCGACAGACCTTATTCGAAATGAAAAACTGTTTTTT. It codes for CASSQATDLIRNEKLFF.

This clonotype was seen many times. The genes are TRBV29-1 and TRBJ2-7; 10 nucleotides match TRBD2. The V and J ends lost 7 bases and 5 bases, in that order; junction bases with no gene match: 2. The germline CDR1 and CDR2 sequences are SQVTM and ANQGSEA. The CDR3 loop spans 11 amino acids. The CDR3 protein is CSGGLADEQYF. The DNA for the CDR3 is TGCAGCGGAGGACTAGCGGACGAGCAGTACTTC.

This chain joins TRBV11-1 and TRBJ2-1; 12 bases align to TRBD2. Trimming took 5 bases from V and 0 from J; bases not matched to a gene: 17. This CDR3 is built from 21 residues. CDR1 and CDR2 (germline): SGHAT, FQDESV (reference sequence). For the CDR3, the DNA is TGTGCCAGCAGCCCCTTTTATTTGACTAGCGGGGGCGATCACTCCTACAATGAGCAGTTCTTC. As protein: CASSPFYLTSGGDHSYNEQFF.